This T cell receptor beta chain was obtained from a study of shared clonotypes between healthy human individuals. This clone is a singleton in its sample. Produced via immunoSEQ multiplex PCR; TCRdb's table is partial and in-frame only. The data hold about 380,000 clones, with 95% to 97% observed a single time. Trimming took 2 bases from V and 2 from J, leaving 5 bases between them. Looked up from germline, CDR1 is SGHTA and CDR2 is FQGNSA. This CDR3 region has 13 residues. The V and J genes are TRBV7-2 and TRBJ2-3, with unresolved D. The sequencing sample was made of memory CD8+ T cells sorted from blood. Documented subset: CD45RO+ cells pooled with CCR7-negative TemRA cells. This sequence originates from a man aged 30-40 years in good health. For the CDR3, the DNA is TGTGCCAGCAGCTTATTCGCCACAGATACGCAGTATTTT. Translating it yields CASSLFATDTQYF.